This TCR beta chain was sequenced during a study of blood T cell repertoires in COVID-19. Clones were read by immunoSEQ multiplex PCR, and TCRdb kept only the in-frame ones, dropping some. The sample yields approximately 500,000 clones, about 89% seen once. Germline V gene lookup returns CDR1 SGHTA and CDR2 FQGNSA. V was clipped by 4 bases and J by 6 bases, with 15 bases between them. The CDR3 sequence is 15 residues long. The V and J genes are TRBV7-2 and TRBJ1-4; D gene ambiguous. This sequence originates from a woman aged 45-60 years with COVID-19, enrolled during active disease. Sample: peripheral blood. The CDR3 loop is CASSSLPFSDEKLFF. CDR3 sequence (DNA): TGTGCCAGCAGCTCCCTCCCCTTTTCGGATGAAAAACTGTTTTTT.